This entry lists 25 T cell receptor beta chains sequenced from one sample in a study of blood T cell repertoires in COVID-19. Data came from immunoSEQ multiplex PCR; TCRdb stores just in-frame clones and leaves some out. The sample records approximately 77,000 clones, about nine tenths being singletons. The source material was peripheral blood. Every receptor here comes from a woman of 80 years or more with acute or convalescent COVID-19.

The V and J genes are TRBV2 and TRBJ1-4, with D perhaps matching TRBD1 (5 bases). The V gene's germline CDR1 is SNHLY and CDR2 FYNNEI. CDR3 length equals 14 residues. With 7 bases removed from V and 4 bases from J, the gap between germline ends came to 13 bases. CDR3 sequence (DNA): TGTGCCAGCACGCCTCGGGGGGTTAATGAAAAACTGTTTTTT. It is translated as CASTPRGVNEKLFF.

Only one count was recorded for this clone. DNA of the CDR3: TGTGCCATCAGTGAGCCGACAGGGACTGGAAACACCATATATTTT. This encodes CAISEPTGTGNTIYF. The rearrangement links TRBV10-3 to TRBJ1-3; 7 bases match TRBD1. The trim removed 2 bases at V and 2 bases at J, leaving 3 bases unmatched. The germline V gene encodes CDR1 ENHRY and CDR2 SYGVKD. There are 15 residues in the CDR3.

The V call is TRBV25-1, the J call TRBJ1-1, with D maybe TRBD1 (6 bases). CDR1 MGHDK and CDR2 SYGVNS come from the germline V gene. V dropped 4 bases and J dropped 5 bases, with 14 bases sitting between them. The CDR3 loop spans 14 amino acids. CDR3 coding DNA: TGTGCCAGCAGTGCCCGGGGGGCTCAGACTGAAGCTTTCTTT. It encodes CASSARGAQTEAFF.

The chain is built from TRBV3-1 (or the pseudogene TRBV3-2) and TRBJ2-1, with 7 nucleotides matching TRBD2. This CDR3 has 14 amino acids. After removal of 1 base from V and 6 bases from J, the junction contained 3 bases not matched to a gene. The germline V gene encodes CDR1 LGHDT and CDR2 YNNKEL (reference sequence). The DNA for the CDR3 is TGTGCCAGCAGCCAAGCGGCTAGCGGCAATGAGCAGTTCTTC. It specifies CASSQAASGNEQFF.

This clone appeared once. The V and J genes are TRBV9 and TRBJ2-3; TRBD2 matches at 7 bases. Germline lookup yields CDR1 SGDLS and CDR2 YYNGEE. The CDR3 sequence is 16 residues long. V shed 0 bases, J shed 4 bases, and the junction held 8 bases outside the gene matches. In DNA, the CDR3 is TGTGCCAGCAGCGTAGGAGGAGCGGGATGGGCAGATACGCAGTATTTT. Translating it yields CASSVGGAGWADTQYF.

CDR3: CASSSDKAPGEQFF. In DNA, the CDR3 is TGTGCCAGCAGCAGTGACAAGGCCCCTGGTGAGCAGTTCTTC. The genes are TRBV7-2 and TRBJ2-1; no clear D gene. Germline V lookup: CDR1 SGHTA, CDR2 FQGNSA. With 5 bases removed from V and 9 bases from J, the gap between germline ends came to 17 bases. CDR3 length: 14 residues. Combining the CDR3 with reference TRBV7-2 and TRBJ2-1 gives the whole variable domain GAGVSQSPSNKVTEKGKDVELRCDPISGHTALYWYRQSLGQGLEFLIYFQGNSAPDKSGLPSDRFSAERTGGSVSTLTIQRTQQEDSAVYLCASSSDKAPGEQFFGPGTRLTVL.

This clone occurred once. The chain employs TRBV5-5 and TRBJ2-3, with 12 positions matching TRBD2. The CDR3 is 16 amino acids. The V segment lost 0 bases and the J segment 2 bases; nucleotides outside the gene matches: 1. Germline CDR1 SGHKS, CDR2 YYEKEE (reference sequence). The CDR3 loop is CASSLGTSGVTDTQYF. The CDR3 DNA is TGTGCCAGCAGCTTGGGGACTAGCGGGGTCACAGATACGCAGTATTTT.

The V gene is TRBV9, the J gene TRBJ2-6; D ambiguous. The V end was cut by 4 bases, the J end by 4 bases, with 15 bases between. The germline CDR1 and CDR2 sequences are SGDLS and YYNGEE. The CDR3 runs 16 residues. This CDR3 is CASSPHRGTGANVLTF. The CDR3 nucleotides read TGTGCCAGCAGCCCGCATCGCGGTACCGGGGCCAACGTCCTGACTTTC.

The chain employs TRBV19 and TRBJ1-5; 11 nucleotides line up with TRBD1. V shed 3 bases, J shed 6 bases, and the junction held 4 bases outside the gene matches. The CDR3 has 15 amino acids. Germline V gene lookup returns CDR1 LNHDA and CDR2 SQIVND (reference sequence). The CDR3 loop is CASSMGQGVGQPQHF. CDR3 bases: TGTGCCAGTAGTATGGGACAGGGGGTGGGTCAGCCCCAGCATTTT.

CDR3 amino acids: CASSDWGRGYEQYF. DNA of the CDR3: TGTGCCAGCAGTGACTGGGGGCGAGGCTACGAGCAGTACTTC. J is TRBJ2-7 and V is TRBV2; D perhaps matches TRBD1 (6 bases). This CDR3 spans 14 amino acids. With 3 bases removed from V and 3 bases from J, the gap between germline ends came to 12 bases. Germline CDR1 and CDR2: SNHLY and FYNNEI.

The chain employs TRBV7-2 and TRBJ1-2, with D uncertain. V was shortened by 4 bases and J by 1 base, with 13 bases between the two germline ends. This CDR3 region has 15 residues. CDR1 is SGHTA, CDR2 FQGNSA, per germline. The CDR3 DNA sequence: TGTGCCAGCAGCTCCGGAGGACGGTTTAACTATGGCTACACCTTC. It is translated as CASSSGGRFNYGYTF.

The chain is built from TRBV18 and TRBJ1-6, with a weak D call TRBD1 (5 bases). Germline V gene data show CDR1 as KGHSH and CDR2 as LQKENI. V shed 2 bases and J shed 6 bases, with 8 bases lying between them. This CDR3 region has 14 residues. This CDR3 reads CASSPGAGNSPLHF. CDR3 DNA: TGTGCCAGCTCACCAGGGGCAGGTAATTCACCCCTCCACTTT.

CDR3 sequence: CAISEIIGTSAYNEQFF. CDR3 sequence (DNA): TGTGCCATCAGTGAGATTATCGGCACTAGCGCGTACAATGAGCAGTTCTTC. The genes are TRBV10-3 and TRBJ2-1; TRBD2 aligns across 7 bases. In germline, CDR1 is ENHRY, CDR2 SYGVKD. The junction had 11 bases not matched to a gene; V was cut back by 2 bases and J by 4 bases. The CDR3 sequence is 17 residues long.

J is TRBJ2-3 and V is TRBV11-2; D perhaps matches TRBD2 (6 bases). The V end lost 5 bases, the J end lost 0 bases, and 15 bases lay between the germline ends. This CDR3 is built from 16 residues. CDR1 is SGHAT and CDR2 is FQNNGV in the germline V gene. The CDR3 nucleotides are TGTGCCAGCAGCCCTGACGGGGGATCTAGCACAGATACGCAGTATTTT. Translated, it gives CASSPDGGSSTDTQYF.

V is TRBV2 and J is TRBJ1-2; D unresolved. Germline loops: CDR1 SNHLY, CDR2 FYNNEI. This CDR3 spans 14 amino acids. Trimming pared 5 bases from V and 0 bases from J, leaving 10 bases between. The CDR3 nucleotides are TGTGCCAGCAGTTCAGGTCCCTCTAACTATGGCTACACCTTC. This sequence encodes CASSSGPSNYGYTF.

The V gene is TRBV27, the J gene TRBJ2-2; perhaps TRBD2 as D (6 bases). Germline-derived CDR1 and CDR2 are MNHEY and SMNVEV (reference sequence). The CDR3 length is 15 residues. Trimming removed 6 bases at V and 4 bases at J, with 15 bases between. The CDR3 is CASRPRDFPTGELFF. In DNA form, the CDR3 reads TGTGCCAGCAGACCCCGGGACTTCCCCACCGGGGAGCTGTTTTTT.

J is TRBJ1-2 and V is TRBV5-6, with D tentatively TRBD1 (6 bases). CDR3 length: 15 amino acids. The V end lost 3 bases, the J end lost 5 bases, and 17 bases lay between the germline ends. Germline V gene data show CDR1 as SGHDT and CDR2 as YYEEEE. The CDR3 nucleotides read TGTGCCAGCAGCTACGAAGGGTTGGGGGCATATGGCTACACCTTC. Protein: CASSYEGLGAYGYTF.

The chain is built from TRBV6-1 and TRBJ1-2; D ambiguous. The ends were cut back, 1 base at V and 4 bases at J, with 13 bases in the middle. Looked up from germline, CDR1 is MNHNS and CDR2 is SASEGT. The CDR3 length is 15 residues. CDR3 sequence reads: CASSEGTTSGYGYTF. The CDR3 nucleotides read TGTGCCAGCAGTGAAGGAACAACCTCGGGCTATGGCTACACCTTC.

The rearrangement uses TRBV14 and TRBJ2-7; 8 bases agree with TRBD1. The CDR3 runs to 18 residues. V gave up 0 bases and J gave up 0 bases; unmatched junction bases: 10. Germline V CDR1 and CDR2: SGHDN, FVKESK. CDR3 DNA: TGTGCCAGCAGCCAAGATATAGGGCGTGGACAGGGCTCCTACGAGCAGTACTTC. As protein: CASSQDIGRGQGSYEQYF.

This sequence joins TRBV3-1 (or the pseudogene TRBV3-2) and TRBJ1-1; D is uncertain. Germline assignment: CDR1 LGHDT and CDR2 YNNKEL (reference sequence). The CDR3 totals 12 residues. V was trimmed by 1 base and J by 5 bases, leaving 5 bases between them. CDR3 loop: CASSQAGTEAFF. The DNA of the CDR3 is TGTGCCAGCAGCCAAGCGGGAACTGAAGCTTTCTTT.

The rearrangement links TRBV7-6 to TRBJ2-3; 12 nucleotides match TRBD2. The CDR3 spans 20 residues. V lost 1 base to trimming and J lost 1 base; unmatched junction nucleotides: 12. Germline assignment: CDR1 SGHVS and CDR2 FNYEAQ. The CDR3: CASSLGLAGALSAGTDTQYF. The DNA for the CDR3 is TGTGCCAGCAGCTTAGGACTAGCGGGAGCCCTCTCTGCTGGCACAGATACGCAGTATTTT.

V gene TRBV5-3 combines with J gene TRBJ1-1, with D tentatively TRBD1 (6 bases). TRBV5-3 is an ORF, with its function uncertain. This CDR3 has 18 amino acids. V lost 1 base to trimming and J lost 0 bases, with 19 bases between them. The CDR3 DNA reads TGTGCCAGAAGCTTGCCGTCTCCGTTTCAGGGGTTGAACACTGAAGCTTTCTTT. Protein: CARSLPSPFQGLNTEAFF.

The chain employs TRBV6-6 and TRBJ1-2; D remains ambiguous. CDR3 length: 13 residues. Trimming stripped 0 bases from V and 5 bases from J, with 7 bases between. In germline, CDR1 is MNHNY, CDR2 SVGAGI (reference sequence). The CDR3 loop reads CASSYSSMYGYTF. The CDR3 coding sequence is TGTGCCAGCAGTTACTCTAGCATGTATGGCTACACCTTC.

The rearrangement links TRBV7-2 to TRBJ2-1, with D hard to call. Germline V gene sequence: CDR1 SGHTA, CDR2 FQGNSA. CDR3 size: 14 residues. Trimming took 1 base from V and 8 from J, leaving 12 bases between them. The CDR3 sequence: CASSLVASEDEQFF. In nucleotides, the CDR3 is TGTGCCAGCAGCTTAGTGGCTAGTGAGGATGAGCAGTTCTTC.

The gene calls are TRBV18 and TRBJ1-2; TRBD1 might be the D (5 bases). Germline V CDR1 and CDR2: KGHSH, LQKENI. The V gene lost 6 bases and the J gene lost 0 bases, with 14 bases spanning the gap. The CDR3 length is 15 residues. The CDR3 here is CASSKTAVANYGYTF. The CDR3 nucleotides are TGTGCCAGCTCTAAGACAGCAGTAGCTAACTATGGCTACACCTTC.